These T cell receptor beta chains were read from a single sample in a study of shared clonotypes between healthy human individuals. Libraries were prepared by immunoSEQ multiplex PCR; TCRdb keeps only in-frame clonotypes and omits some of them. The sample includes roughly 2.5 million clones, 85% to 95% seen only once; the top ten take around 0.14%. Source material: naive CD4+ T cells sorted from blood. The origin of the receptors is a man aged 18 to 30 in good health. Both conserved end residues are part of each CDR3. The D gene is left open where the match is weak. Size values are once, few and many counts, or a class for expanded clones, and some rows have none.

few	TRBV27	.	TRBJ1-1	CASSSNTEAFF	TGTGCCAGCAGTTCAAACACTGAAGCTTTCTTT
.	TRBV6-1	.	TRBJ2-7	CASSEGWGLYEQYF	TGTGCCAGCAGTGAAGGGTGGGGGCTCTACGAGCAGTACTTC
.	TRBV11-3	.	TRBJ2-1	CASSFSWGASPYNEQFF	TGTGCCAGCAGCTTCTCTTGGGGCGCATCCCCATACAATGAGCAGTTCTTC
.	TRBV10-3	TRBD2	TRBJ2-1	CAIREGLGNNEQFF	TGTGCCATCAGAGAGGGACTAGGCAACAATGAGCAGTTCTTC
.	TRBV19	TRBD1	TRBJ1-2	CASSMGQGVYGYTF	TGTGCCAGTAGTATGGGACAGGGGGTCTATGGCTACACCTTC
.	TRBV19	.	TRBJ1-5	CASSSGTPYSNQPQHF	TGTGCCAGTAGTAGCGGGACACCTTATAGCAATCAGCCCCAGCATTTT
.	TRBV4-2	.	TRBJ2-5	CASSQVGTQETQYF	TGTGCCAGCAGCCAAGTGGGGACCCAAGAGACCCAGTACTTC
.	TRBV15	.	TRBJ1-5	CATSRDSSKGFGQPQHF	TGTGCCACCAGCAGAGATAGTTCGAAGGGGTTCGGGCAGCCCCAGCATTTT
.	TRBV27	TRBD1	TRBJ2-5	CASSKGTGGRQETQYF	TGTGCCAGCAGTAAGGGAACAGGGGGACGCCAAGAGACCCAGTACTTC
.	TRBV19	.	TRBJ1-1	CASTPSRKDTEAFF	TGTGCCAGTACCCCCAGCAGGAAGGACACTGAAGCTTTCTTT
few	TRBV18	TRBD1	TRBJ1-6	CASSPEGTGMNSPLHF	TGTGCCAGCTCACCTGAGGGGACAGGGATGAATTCACCCCTCCACTTT
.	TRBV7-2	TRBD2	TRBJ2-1	CASSHKRRGGYHNEQFF	TGTGCCAGCAGCCACAAGAGACGGGGGGGTTACCACAATGAGCAGTTCTTC
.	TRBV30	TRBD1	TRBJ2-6	CAGQGSGANVLTF	TGTGCCGGACAGGGTTCCGGGGCCAACGTCCTGACTTTC
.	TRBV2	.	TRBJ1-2	CASSGFQNYGYTF	TGTGCCAGCAGTGGGTTTCAGAACTATGGCTACACCTTC
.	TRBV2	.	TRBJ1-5	CASSEERGYSNQPQHF	TGTGCCAGCTCAGAAGAGCGTGGATATAGCAATCAGCCCCAGCATTTT
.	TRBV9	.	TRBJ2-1	CASSVATATGQNEQFF	TGTGCCAGCAGCGTAGCTACGGCGACTGGACAGAATGAGCAGTTCTTC
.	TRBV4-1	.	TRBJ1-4	CASSLRELNTNEKLFF	TGCGCCAGCAGCCTTAGGGAACTAAATACTAATGAAAAACTGTTTTTT